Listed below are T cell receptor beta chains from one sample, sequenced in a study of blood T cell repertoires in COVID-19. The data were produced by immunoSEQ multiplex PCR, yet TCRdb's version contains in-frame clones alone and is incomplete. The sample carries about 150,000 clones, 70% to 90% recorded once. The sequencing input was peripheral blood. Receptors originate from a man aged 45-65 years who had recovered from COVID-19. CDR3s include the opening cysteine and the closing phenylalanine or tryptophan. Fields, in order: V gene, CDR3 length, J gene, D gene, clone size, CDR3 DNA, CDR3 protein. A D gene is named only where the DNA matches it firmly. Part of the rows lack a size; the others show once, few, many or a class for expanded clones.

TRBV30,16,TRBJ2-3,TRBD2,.,TGTGCCTGGAGACTCCCGGGACTAGCGGGAGTGAATACGCAGTATTTT,CAWRLPGLAGVNTQYF
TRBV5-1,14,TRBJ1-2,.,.,TGCGCCAGCAGCTTGACGTCACAGACCTATGGCTACACCTTC,CASSLTSQTYGYTF
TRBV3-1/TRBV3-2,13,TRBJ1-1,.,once,TGTGCCAGCAGCCAAGATAAAACAGGGAGAGCTTTCTTT,CASSQDKTGRAFF
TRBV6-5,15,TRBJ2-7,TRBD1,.,TGTGCCAGCAGTCTTAACGGACAGGGCCCCTACGAGCAGTACTTC,CASSLNGQGPYEQYF
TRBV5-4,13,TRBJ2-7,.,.,TGTGCCAGCAGCCCCCGAGGTCGCTACGAGCAGTACTTC,CASSPRGRYEQYF
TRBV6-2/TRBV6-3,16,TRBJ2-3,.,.,TGTGCCAGCACCCCCAACCGGCGGTTCGTCACAGATACGCAGTATTTT,CASTPNRRFVTDTQYF
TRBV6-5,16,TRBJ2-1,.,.,TGTGCCAGCAGTTCTCGGGCGTCCTGGGGGGTCAATGAGCAGTTCTTC,CASSSRASWGVNEQFF
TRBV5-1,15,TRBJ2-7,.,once,TGCGCCAGCAGCTTGGAAACAGGGCATAGCAACGAGCAGTACTTC,CASSLETGHSNEQYF
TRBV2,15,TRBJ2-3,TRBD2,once,TGTGCCAGCAGGATTAGCGGGGATTCAACAGATACGCAGTATTTT,CASRISGDSTDTQYF
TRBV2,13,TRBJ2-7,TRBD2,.,TGTGCCAGCAGTTTAGCGGGATCCTACGAGCAGTACTTC,CASSLAGSYEQYF
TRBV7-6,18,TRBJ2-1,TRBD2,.,TGTGCCAGCAGCTTAGGGGCTGGGCTAGCGGGGGCCTATAATGAGCAGTTCTTC,CASSLGAGLAGAYNEQFF
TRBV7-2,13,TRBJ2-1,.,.,TGTGCCAGCAGCTTAGCGGGAGCCAGTGAGCAGTTCTTC,CASSLAGASEQFF
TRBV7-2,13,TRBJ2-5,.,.,TGTGCCAGCAGCTTACCAGGGGCCCGGCGCCAGTACTTC,CASSLPGARRQYF
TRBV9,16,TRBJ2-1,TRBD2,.,TGTGCCAGCAGCGTAGCGCATAGCGGGGGGCGGGATGAGCAGTTCTTC,CASSVAHSGGRDEQFF
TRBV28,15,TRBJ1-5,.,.,TGTGCCAGCAGTTTACGGCAGGGATGGAATCAGCCCCAGCATTTT,CASSLRQGWNQPQHF
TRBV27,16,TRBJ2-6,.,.,TGTGCCAGCAGTCTACTTCAGGGCCCTGGGGCCAACGTCCTGACTTTC,CASSLLQGPGANVLTF
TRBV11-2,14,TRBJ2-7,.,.,TGTGCCAGCAGCTCGGGACTGAGCTCCTACGAGCAGTACTTC,CASSSGLSSYEQYF
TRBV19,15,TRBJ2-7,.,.,TGTGCCAGTAGTATCGTCGCGGGTGGCTCCTACGAGCAGTACTTC,CASSIVAGGSYEQYF
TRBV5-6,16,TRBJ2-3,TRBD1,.,TGTGCCAGCAGCTTGACAGGGGGCGTCATTTCAGATACGCAGTATTTT,CASSLTGGVISDTQYF
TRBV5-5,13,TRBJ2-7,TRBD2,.,TGTGCCAGCAGCTTGGCTCGGGGGGGCGAGCAGTACTTC,CASSLARGGEQYF
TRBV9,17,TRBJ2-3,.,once,TGTGCCAGCAGCGCCGGACGGGGGACGACTAATTTGGTGGCGCAGTATTTT,CASSAGRGTTNLVAQYF
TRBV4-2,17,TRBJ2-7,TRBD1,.,TGTGCCAGCAGCCAAGAAGGCCGGACAGGGAAACTCTACGAGCAGTACTTC,CASSQEGRTGKLYEQYF
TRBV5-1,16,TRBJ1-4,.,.,TGCGCCAGCAGAACGGGACACCGGGCCCCGGACGAAAAACTGTTTTTT,CASRTGHRAPDEKLFF
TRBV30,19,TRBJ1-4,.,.,TGTGCCTGGAGTGTACTACCCCCGTTCGTCTCTTGGCAAACTAAAAAACTGTTTTTT,CAWSVLPPFVSWQTKKLFF
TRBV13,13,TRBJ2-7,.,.,TGTGCCAGCAGCTTAACAGGGTCCTACGAGCAGTACTTC,CASSLTGSYEQYF
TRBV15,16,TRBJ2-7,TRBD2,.,TGTGCCACCTCCGAGGTCTATGGCGGGAGTGGGTACGAGCAGTACTTC,CATSEVYGGSGYEQYF
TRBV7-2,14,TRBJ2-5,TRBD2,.,TGTGCCAGCAGCCCCCGGGGGGGCGCCGAGACCCAGTACTTC,CASSPRGGAETQYF
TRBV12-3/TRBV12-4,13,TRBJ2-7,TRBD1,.,TGTGCCAGCAGCCGGGACAGGGATTCCGAGCAGTACTTC,CASSRDRDSEQYF
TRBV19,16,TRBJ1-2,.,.,TGTGCCAGTAGTATTTATGGGGCCCAGAAAGTCCATGGCTACACCTTC,CASSIYGAQKVHGYTF
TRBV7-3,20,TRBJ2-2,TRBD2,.,TGTGCCAGCAGCCCACGGGTTAGCACTAGCGGGAGTCTAGACACCGGGGAGCTGTTTTTT,CASSPRVSTSGSLDTGELFF
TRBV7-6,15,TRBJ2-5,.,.,TGTGCCAGCAGCTTAGTGCAGGGCTCGAGGGAGACCCAGTACTTC,CASSLVQGSRETQYF
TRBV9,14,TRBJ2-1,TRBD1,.,TGTGCCAGCAGCGGTGGACAGGGCCGCAATGAGCAGTTCTTC,CASSGGQGRNEQFF
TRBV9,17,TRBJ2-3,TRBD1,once,TGTGCCAGCAGCGAACTTTCACAGGGGGTTTTCCCAGATACGCAGTATTTT,CASSELSQGVFPDTQYF
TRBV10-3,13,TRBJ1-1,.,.,TGTGCCACCGCCTCTCGGGGAAACACTGAAGCTTTCTTT,CATASRGNTEAFF
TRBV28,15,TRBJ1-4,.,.,TGTGCCAGCAGTTCCGAGGGTTCAACTAATGAAAAACTGTTTTTT,CASSSEGSTNEKLFF
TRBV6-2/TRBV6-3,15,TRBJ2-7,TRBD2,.,TGTGCCAGCAGTTCCGTCTCTAGCGGGGGAAACGAGCAGTACTTC,CASSSVSSGGNEQYF
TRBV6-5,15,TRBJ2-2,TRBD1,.,TGTGCCAGCAGCGACAGGGTGTGGGACACCGGGGAGCTGTTTTTT,CASSDRVWDTGELFF
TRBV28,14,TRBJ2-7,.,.,TGTGCCAGCAGTTTATTGAGAGCCTCCTACGAGCAGTACTTC,CASSLLRASYEQYF
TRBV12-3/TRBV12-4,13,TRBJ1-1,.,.,TGTGCCAGCCAAATAGGGGGGAACACTGAAGCTTTCTTT,CASQIGGNTEAFF
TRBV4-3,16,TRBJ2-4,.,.,TGCGCCAGCAGCCAAGATCGGAGCGGCTCCAAAAACATTCAGTACTTC,CASSQDRSGSKNIQYF